This T cell receptor (beta chain) was recorded in a study of response to subunit inactivated influenza vaccine. TCRdb called the RT-PCR reads again in MiXCR, with one record for every CDR3 protein. The table includes around 710,000 distinct CDR3 sequences, around 13% detected once. Trimming cost V 0 bases and J 7 bases, with 3 bases left between them. The CDR3 is 11 amino acids. The sequence was obtained from a man aged 50-59 years who received an inactivated influenza vaccine. Sequencing used PBMCs from blood, obtained less than 15 days before vaccination. The V gene is TRBV12-3 or TRBV12-4, the J gene TRBJ1-1; no clear D gene. CDR3 amino acids: CASSLAHEAFF. DNA for the CDR3: TGTGCCAGCAGTTTAGCGCATGAAGCTTTCTTT.